This entry features one T cell receptor (beta chain) sequence. The antigen remains unidentified. This entry is derived from a study of monozygotic twins with inflammatory bowel disease. Study results and limitations: Patients with IBD had less TCRbeta diversity (inverse Simpson) than their healthy co-twins. Twins with IBD had fewer clonotypes in common with others than healthy twins, particularly during disease activity. Patient-specific immunosuppressive treatments may have made repertoires more variable.

TCRdb re-called the 5' RACE reads and catalogs CDR3 proteins one per entry, DNA excluded. Recorded here are roughly 200,000 distinct CDR3 sequences; the top ten clones represent roughly 8%. Germline V CDR1 and CDR2: SGHRS, YFSETQ. The CDR3 is 17 amino acids. V and J are TRBV5-1 and TRBJ2-3; the D call of TRBD2 rests on TCRdb alone, since no DNA is present to check it. Material: blood. The clonotype was recovered from a human donor with ulcerative colitis or Crohn's disease, or a healthy co-twin of an affected twin (not recorded which). This chain's CDR3 is CASSLVSGGAGADTQYF.